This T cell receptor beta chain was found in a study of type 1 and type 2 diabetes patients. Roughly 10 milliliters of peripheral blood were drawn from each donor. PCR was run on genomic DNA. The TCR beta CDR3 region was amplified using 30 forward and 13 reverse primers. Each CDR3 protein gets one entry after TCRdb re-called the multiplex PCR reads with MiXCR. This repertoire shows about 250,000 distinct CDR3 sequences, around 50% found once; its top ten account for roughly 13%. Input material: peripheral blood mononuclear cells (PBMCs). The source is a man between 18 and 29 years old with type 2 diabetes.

CDR3 coding DNA: TGTGCCAGCACCCCGGGAGGGGGGTGGACTGAAGCTTTCTTT. Its protein product is CASTPGGGWTEAFF. The J gene is TRBJ1-1, the V gene TRBV7-2; D is possibly TRBD1 (6 bases). Germline CDR1 SGHTA, CDR2 FQGNSA. V was shortened by 7 bases and J by 5 bases, with 17 bases between the two germline ends. This CDR3 is 14 amino acids long.